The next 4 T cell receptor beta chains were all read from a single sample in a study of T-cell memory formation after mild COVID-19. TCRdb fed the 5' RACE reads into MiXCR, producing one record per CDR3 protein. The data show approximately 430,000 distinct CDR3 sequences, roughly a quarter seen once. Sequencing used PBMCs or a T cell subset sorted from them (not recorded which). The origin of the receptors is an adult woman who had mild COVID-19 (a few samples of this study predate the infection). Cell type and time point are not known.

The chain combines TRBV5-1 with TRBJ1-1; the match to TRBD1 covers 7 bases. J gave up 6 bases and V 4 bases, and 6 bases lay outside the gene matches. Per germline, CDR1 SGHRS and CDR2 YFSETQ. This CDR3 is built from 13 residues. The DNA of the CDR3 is TGCGCCAGCAGCCCCGGACAGGTCCCTGAAGCTTTCTTT. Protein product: CASSPGQVPEAFF.

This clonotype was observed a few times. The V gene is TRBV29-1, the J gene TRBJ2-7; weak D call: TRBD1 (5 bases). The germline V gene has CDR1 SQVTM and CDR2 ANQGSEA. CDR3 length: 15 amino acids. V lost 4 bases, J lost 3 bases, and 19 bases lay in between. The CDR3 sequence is CSVVGSARGGYEQYF. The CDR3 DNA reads TGCAGCGTTGTAGGTTCGGCTAGGGGTGGCTACGAGCAGTACTTC.

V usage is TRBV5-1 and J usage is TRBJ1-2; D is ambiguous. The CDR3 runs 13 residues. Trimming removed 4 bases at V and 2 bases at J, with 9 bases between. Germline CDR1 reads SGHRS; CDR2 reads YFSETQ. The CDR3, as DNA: TGCGCCAGCAGCCAGACCGGGAACTATGGCTACACCTTC. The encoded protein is CASSQTGNYGYTF.

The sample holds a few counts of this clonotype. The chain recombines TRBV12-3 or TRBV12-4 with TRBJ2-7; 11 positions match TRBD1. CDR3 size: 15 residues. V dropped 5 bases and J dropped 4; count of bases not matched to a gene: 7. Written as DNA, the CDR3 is TGTGCCAGCAGTCCGCCCGGGACAGGGGGATACGAGCAGTACTTC. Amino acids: CASSPPGTGGYEQYF.